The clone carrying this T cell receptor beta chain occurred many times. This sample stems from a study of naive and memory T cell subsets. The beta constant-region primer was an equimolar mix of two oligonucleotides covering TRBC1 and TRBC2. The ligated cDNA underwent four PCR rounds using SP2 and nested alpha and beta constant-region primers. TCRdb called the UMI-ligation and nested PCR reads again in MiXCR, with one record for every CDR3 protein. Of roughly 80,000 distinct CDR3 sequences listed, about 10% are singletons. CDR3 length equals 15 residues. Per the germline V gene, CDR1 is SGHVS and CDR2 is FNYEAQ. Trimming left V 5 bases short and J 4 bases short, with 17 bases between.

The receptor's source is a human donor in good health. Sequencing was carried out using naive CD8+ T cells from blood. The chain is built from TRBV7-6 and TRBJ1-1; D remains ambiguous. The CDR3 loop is CASSTGGGWSTEAFF. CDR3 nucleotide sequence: TGTGCCAGCAGCACCGGAGGAGGATGGAGCACTGAAGCTTTCTTT.